The 11 T cell receptor beta chains given below trace back to one sample, sequenced in a study of T cell changes during pregnancy in multiple sclerosis. Using immunoSEQ multiplex PCR, the repertoire was profiled, and TCRdb retains in-frame clones only, with some absent. Of around 28,000 clones in the sample, 90% were seen once. The sample here was CD8+ T cells from peripheral blood mononuclear cells, taken in the second trimester of pregnancy. The receptors here all came from a female donor with multiple sclerosis, enrolled in a pregnancy study.

This clone was counted once. The chain employs TRBV28 and TRBJ2-7; TRBD1 matches 11 bases. J gave up 2 bases and V 5 bases, and 5 bases lay outside the gene matches. This CDR3 comprises 15 residues. Looked up from germline, CDR1 is MDHEN and CDR2 is SYDVKM. In DNA form, the CDR3 reads TGTGCCAGCAGTCTAGGACAGGGGGCGACCTACGAGCAGTACTTC. As protein: CASSLGQGATYEQYF.

The J gene is TRBJ2-2, the V gene TRBV27; TRBD1 matches 7 bases. V lost 5 bases to trimming and J lost 6 bases; unmatched junction nucleotides: 9. Germline CDR1 MNHEY, CDR2 SMNVEV (reference sequence). CDR3 length equals 15 residues. CDR3 nucleotides: TGTGCCAGCAGTCCGGCGACAGGGCTCCCCGGGGAGCTGTTTTTT. As protein: CASSPATGLPGELFF.

This clone came up once. J is TRBJ2-2 and V is TRBV2; 12 bases are shared with TRBD2. Germline loops: CDR1 SNHLY, CDR2 FYNNEI. Trimming removed 4 bases from V and 0 bases from J; junction bases left unmatched: 9. This CDR3 has 19 residues. The CDR3 reads CASSGGLAGLLANTGELFF. Here the CDR3 DNA reads TGTGCCAGCAGTGGAGGACTAGCGGGACTCCTGGCGAACACCGGGGAGCTGTTTTTT.

The chain employs TRBV6-1 and TRBJ1-5; D is possibly TRBD1 (6 bases). This CDR3 spans 14 amino acids. The V gene's germline CDR1 is MNHNS and CDR2 SASEGT. V was clipped by 6 bases and J by 6 bases, with 15 bases between them. The CDR3 DNA reads as TGTGCCAGCAGAATGACAGGATGGGGTCAGCCCCAGCATTTT. Amino acid sequence: CASRMTGWGQPQHF.

J is TRBJ2-7 and V is TRBV28; 7 bases match TRBD1. Trimming removed 5 bases from V and 12 bases from J; junction bases left unmatched: 10. The germline CDR1 and CDR2 sequences are MDHEN and SYDVKM. The CDR3 spans 12 residues. This CDR3 is CASSARQGTGYF. The CDR3 coding sequence is TGTGCCAGCAGTGCTCGACAGGGCACGGGGTACTTC.

The rearrangement links TRBV2 to TRBJ2-1; 10 nucleotides align to TRBD2. Germline V gene lookup returns CDR1 SNHLY and CDR2 FYNNEI. CDR3 length: 12 amino acids. J was trimmed by 8 bases and V by 10 bases; bases with no gene match: 5. Here the CDR3 reads CAIRTSGDEQFF. The CDR3 DNA reads as TGTGCCATCCGGACTAGCGGCGATGAGCAGTTCTTC.

This chain joins TRBV4-1 and TRBJ2-7; D perhaps matches TRBD2 (5 bases). Germline CDR1 MGHRA, CDR2 YSYEKL. The CDR3 consists of 16 residues. Trimming cost V 2 bases and J 3 bases, with 17 bases left between them. The DNA of the CDR3 is TGCGCCAGCAGCCAATCCTTCTGGCGGGTACACTACGAGCAGTACTTC. Translating it yields CASSQSFWRVHYEQYF.

The rearrangement links TRBV19 to TRBJ1-1; 9 nucleotides match TRBD1. The CDR3 runs 14 residues. Germline-derived CDR1 and CDR2 are LNHDA and SQIVND (reference sequence). V shed 3 bases, J shed 5 bases, and the junction held 4 bases outside the gene matches. The CDR3 DNA is TGTGCCAGTAGTATGGGACAGGGTACGACTGAAGCTTTCTTT. Its protein product is CASSMGQGTTEAFF.

The rearrangement links TRBV4-2 to TRBJ2-4, with 8 bases identical to TRBD2. Looked up from germline, CDR1 is LGHNA and CDR2 is YNFKEQ. The V segment lost 1 base and the J segment 6 bases; nucleotides outside the gene matches: 11. This CDR3 comprises 17 residues. The CDR3 sequence is CASSQALQREFGNIQYF. Written as DNA, the CDR3 is TGTGCCAGCAGCCAAGCTCTCCAGCGGGAGTTCGGAAACATTCAGTACTTC.

This clone was counted only a few times. This chain connects TRBV14 to TRBJ2-5, with 10 bases aligning to TRBD1. This CDR3 has 16 amino acids. Germline V gives CDR1 SGHDN, CDR2 FVKESK. Trimming at V came to 5 bases and at J to 4 bases, leaving 10 bases not matched to a gene. In nucleotides, the CDR3 is TGTGCCAGCAGCGCTTGGGGGACAGGGGAAGGAGAGACCCAGTACTTC. Encoded protein: CASSAWGTGEGETQYF.

CDR3 region: CASSFPNSAYEQYF. CDR3 in DNA: TGTGCCAGCAGCTTCCCCAACAGTGCCTACGAGCAGTACTTC. The chain links TRBV7-9 to TRBJ2-7; D remains ambiguous. The CDR3 runs to 14 residues. Trimming stripped 3 bases from V and 2 bases from J, with 11 bases between. The germline CDR1 and CDR2 sequences are SEHNR and FQNEAQ (reference sequence).